This T cell receptor (beta chain) was documented in a study of identifying expanded T cells in peripheral blood. The study, taken as a whole, reports: Differentially abundant clones: 0.95 to 1.5 between replicates, approximately 16 at 2 to 3 weeks, less than 25 at four. Across healthy donors, higher total template counts meant significantly greater roughly 2-week count variance.

The CDR3 spans 16 residues. The V gene end was trimmed by 5 bases and the J gene end by 6 bases; junction bases not matched to a gene: 13. CDR1 is LNHDA, CDR2 SQIVND, per germline (reference sequence). No infections or other immune events were documented during collection. Using immunoSEQ multiplex PCR, the repertoire was profiled, and TCRdb retains in-frame clones only, with some absent. The table records 85,000 to 120,000 clones, around 88% of them present only once. This clone has a handful of counts. Its antigen is undetermined. This chain uses TRBV19 with TRBJ2-3, with TRBD2 identical over 8 bases. The TCR originated in a person aged 18 to 75 in good health. Sequenced input: blood. The CDR3 nucleotides are TGTGCCAGTAGTTTTGCGGGAGGCTACCGGGCGGATACGCAGTATTTT. Protein sequence: CASSFAGGYRADTQYF.